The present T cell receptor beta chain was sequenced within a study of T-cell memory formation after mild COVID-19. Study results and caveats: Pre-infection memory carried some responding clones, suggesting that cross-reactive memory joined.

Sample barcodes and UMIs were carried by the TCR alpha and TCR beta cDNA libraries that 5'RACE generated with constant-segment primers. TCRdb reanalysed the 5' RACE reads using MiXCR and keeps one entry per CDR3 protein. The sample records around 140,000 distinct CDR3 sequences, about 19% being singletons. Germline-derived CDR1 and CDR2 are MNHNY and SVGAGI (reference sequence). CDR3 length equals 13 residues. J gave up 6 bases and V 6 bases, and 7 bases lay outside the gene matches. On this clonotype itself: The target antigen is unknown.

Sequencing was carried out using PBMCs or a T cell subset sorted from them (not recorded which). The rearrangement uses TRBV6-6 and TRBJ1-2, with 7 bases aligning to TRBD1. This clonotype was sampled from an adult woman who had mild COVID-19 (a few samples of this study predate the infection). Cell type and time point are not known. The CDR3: CASSLGTANGYTF. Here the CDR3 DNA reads TGTGCCAGCAGCCTCGGGACAGCTAATGGCTACACCTTC.